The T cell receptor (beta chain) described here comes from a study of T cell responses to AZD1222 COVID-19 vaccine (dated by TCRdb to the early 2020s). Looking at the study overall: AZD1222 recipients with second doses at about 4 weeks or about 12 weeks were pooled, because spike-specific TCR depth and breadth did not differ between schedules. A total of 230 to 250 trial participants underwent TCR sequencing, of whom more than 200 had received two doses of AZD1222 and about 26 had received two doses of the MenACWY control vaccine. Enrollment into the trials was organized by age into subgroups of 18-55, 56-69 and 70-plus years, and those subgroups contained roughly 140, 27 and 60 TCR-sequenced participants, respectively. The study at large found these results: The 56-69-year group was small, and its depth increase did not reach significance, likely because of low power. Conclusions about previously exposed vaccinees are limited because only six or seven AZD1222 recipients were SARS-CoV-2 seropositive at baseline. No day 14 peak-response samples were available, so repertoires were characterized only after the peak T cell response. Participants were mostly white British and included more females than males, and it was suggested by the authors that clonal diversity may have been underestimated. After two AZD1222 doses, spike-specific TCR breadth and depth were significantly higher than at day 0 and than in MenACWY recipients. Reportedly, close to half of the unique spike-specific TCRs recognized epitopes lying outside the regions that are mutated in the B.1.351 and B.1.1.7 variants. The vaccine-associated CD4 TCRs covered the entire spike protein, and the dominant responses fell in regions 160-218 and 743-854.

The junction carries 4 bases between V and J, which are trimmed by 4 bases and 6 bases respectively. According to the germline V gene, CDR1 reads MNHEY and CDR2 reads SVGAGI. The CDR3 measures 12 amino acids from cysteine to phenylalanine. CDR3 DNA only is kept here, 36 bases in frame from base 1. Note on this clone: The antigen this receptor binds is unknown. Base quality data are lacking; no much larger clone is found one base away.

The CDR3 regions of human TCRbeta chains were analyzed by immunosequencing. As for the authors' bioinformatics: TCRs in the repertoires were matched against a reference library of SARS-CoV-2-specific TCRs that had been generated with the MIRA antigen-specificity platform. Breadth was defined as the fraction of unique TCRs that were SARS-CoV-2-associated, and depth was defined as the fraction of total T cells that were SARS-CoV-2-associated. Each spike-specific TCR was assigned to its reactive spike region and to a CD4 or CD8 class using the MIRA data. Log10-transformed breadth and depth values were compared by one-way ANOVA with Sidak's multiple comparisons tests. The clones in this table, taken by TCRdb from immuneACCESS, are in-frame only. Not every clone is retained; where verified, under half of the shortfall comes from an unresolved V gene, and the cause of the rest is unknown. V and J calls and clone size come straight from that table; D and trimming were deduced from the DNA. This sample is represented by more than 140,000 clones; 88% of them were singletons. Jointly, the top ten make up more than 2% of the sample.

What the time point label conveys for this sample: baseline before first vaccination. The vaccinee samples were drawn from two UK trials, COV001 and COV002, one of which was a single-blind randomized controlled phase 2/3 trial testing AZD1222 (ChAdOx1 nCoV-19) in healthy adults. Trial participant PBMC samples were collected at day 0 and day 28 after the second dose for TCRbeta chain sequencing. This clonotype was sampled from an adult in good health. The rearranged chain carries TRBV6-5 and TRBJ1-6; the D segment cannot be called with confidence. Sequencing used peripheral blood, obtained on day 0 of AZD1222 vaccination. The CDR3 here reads CASSFSNSPLHF. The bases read TGTGCCAGCAGTTTTAGTAATTCACCCCTCCACTTT.